The source of this T cell receptor (beta chain) is a study of chemoradiotherapy in HPV16-positive cancers. At the level of the study: Functional T-cell assays on a couple of HPV16-positive patients' cells defined candidate HPV-specific clones and common TCR motifs. Study results and limitations: Non-HPV-specific T cells did not expand in tumors during treatment, whereas candidate HPV-specific clones and E7-related motifs did. In HPV16-positive patients, HPV-responsive T-cell expansion tracked better recurrence-free survival.

TCRdb's table, derived via immunoSEQ multiplex PCR, lists solely in-frame clones and lacks some. The sample holds more than 9,500 clones, roughly 76% seen once. CDR3 length: 16 amino acids. Germline V gene lookup returns CDR1 LNHDA and CDR2 SQIVND (reference sequence). V lost 4 bases and J lost 6; bases outside the gene matches: 7. Repertoires were sampled repeatedly during chemoradiotherapy. Remarks on this clone: Its antigen is as yet unknown.

The chain employs TRBV19 and TRBJ2-3; TRBD2 agrees at 13 bases. The sequence was collected from a human donor with HPV-associated anogenital cancer. Collection took place from a patient who underwent chemoradiotherapy. CDR3 region: CASSTVTSGRFDTQYF. The CDR3 coding sequence is TGTGCCAGTAGTACCGTGACTAGCGGGAGGTTCGATACGCAGTATTTT.